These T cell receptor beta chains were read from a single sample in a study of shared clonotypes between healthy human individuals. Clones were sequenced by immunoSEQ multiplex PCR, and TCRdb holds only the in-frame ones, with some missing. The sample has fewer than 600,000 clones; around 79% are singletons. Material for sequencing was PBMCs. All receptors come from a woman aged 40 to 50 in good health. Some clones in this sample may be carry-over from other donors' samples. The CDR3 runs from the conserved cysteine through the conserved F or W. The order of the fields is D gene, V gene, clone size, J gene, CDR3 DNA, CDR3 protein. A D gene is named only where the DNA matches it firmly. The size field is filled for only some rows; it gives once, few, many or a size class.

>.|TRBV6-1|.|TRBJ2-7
TGTGCCAGCAGTGCGCAGGTTCTTACGTACGAGCAGTACTTC
CASSAQVLTYEQYF
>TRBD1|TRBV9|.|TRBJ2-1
TGTGCCAGCAGCGGAATACAGGGGGCAAATATGAATGAGCAGTTCTTC
CASSGIQGANMNEQFF
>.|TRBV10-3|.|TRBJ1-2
TGTGCCATCAGTGAAGTGGAGGTCTATGGCTACACCTTC
CAISEVEVYGYTF
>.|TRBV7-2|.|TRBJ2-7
TGTGCCAGCAGCTTTGGGGCCGGGGACTCCTACGAGCAGTACTTC
CASSFGAGDSYEQYF
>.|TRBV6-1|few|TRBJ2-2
TGTGCCAGCCCCAGGGGCCCCGCGAACACCGGGGAGCTGTTTTTT
CASPRGPANTGELFF
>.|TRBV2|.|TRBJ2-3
TGTGCCAGCGCACTAGGAGCGGGCACAGATACGCAGTATTTT
CASALGAGTDTQYF
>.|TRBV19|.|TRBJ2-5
TGTGCCAGTAGTGGGGACGGCCAAGAGACCCAGTACTTC
CASSGDGQETQYF
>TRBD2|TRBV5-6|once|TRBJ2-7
TGTGCCAGCAGCTTGTTAACCGTTGGATTAGCGGGGGCCTACGAGCAGTACTTC
CASSLLTVGLAGAYEQYF
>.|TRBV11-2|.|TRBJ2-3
TGTGCCAGCAGCTTAACTGATGCTAGCACAGATACGCAGTATTTT
CASSLTDASTDTQYF
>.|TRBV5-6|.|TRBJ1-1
TGTGCCAGCAGCCACGGGCGCGGGTACACTGAAGCTTTCTTT
CASSHGRGYTEAFF
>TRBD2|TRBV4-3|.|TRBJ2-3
TGCGCCAGCAGCGGTTGGGGTGTTAGCGGGAGGGACACAGATACGCAGTATTTT
CASSGWGVSGRDTDTQYF
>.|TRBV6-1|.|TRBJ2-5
TGTGCCAGCAGTGAAACCCCGAGGGCCCAGTACTTC
CASSETPRAQYF
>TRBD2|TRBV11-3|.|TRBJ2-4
TGTGCCAGCAGCCAAGGCGGACTAGCCCGGGACATTCAGTACTTC
CASSQGGLARDIQYF
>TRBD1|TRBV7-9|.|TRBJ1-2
TGTGCCAGCACCCGCCCCATGGGGGACAGGGGTGACTATGGCTACACCTTC
CASTRPMGDRGDYGYTF
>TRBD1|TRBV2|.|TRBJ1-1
TGTGCCAGCAGCACTGGACAGGCGAACACTGAAGCTTTCTTT
CASSTGQANTEAFF
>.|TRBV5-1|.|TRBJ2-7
TGCGCCAGCAGCTTGGGGTCGGGGTCCTCCTACGAGCAGTACTTC
CASSLGSGSSYEQYF
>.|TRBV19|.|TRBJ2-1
TGTGCCAGTTCGATTTGGGCTAGAGACAATGAGCAGTTCTTC
CASSIWARDNEQFF
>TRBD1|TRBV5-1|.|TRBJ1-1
TGCGCCAGCAGCTTGAGGCGACAGGGCAAAATGAACACTGAAGCTTTCTTT
CASSLRRQGKMNTEAFF